These T cell receptor beta chains were read from a single sample in a study of siplizumab effects on memory and regulatory T cells. Assay used: immunoSEQ multiplex PCR; TCRdb lists only in-frame clones, some missing. This table has about 72,000 clones, 91% appearing once. Specimen: CD8+ T cells sorted from blood. The receptors were sampled from a human donor in good health. The CDR3 runs from the conserved cysteine through the conserved F or W. D genes are given only for firm matches. Clone size is not always given. Where it is, it says once, few, many or a class for expanded clones.

j_call clone_size d_call v_call cdr3_aa cdr3_nt
TRBJ1-2 few - TRBV5-4 CASSSWTAGGYTF TGTGCCAGCAGCTCTTGGACAGCCGGCGGCTACACCTTC
TRBJ1-6 - TRBD1 TRBV6-1 CASSEWGTGDAPLHF TGTGCCAGCAGTGAATGGGGGACAGGAGACGCACCCCTCCACTTT
TRBJ2-7 few - TRBV27 CASSFGVEQYF TGTGCCAGCAGTTTCGGGGTAGAGCAGTACTTC
TRBJ2-5 - - TRBV18 CASSPPTVHQETQYF TGTGCCAGCTCACCACCGACAGTACACCAAGAGACCCAGTACTTC
TRBJ2-1 - TRBD2 TRBV5-6 CASSSSGGYYNEQFF TGTGCCAGCAGCTCGAGCGGGGGGTATTACAATGAGCAGTTCTTC
TRBJ2-7 once - TRBV14 CASSQGYPRGWYEQYF TGTGCCAGCAGCCAGGGGTATCCGAGAGGGTGGTACGAGCAGTACTTC
TRBJ2-1 - - TRBV5-6 CASSPWDNEQFF TGTGCCAGCAGCCCGTGGGACAATGAGCAGTTCTTC
TRBJ1-1 - - TRBV7-9 CASSLVITEAFF TGTGCCAGCAGCTTAGTAATCACTGAAGCTTTCTTT
TRBJ2-4 - - TRBV21-1 CASSKEVRAKNIQYF TGTGCCAGCAGCAAAGAAGTCCGAGCCAAAAACATTCAGTACTTC
TRBJ2-7 - - TRBV11-2 CASSSIRGINSYEQYF TGTGCCAGCAGCTCGATAAGGGGGATCAACTCCTACGAGCAGTACTTC
TRBJ2-3 - TRBD2 TRBV6-4 CASSDSLAGGLSDTQYF TGTGCCAGCAGTGACTCCCTAGCGGGGGGCCTCTCTGATACGCAGTATTTT
TRBJ1-1 - TRBD1 TRBV10-3 CAISDGQGTNTEAFF TGTGCCATCAGTGATGGACAGGGGACGAACACTGAAGCTTTCTTT
TRBJ2-3 few TRBD2 TRBV7-6 CASSFLAGFGDTQYF TGTGCCAGCAGTTTTTTAGCGGGGTTTGGAGATACGCAGTATTTT
TRBJ1-1 once - TRBV25-1 CASSNYGGLTEAFF TGTGCCAGCAGCAATTATGGGGGTTTGACTGAAGCTTTCTTT
TRBJ1-5 - - TRBV19 CASSIVGGGLGNQPQHF TGTGCCAGTAGTATAGTGGGAGGCGGTTTGGGCAATCAGCCCCAGCATTTT
TRBJ1-1 - - TRBV14 CASSQGYRMNTEAFF TGTGCCAGCAGCCAGGGTTACAGGATGAACACTGAAGCTTTCTTT
TRBJ2-1 - TRBD2 TRBV5-1 CASTPGDSGYNEQFF TGCGCCAGCACCCCTGGGGATAGCGGGTACAATGAGCAGTTCTTC
TRBJ2-7 - - TRBV7-9 CASSSGFYEQYF TGTGCCAGCAGCTCGGGCTTTTACGAGCAGTACTTC
TRBJ2-7 - TRBD1 TRBV5-1 CASSQVGQGYEQYF TGCGCCAGCAGCCAGGTAGGACAGGGCTACGAGCAGTACTTC
TRBJ2-4 - - TRBV6-1 CASRQGTSIQYF TGTGCCAGCAGGCAGGGGACAAGCATTCAGTACTTC
TRBJ2-5 - TRBD2 TRBV5-4 CASSGLAGTYQETQYF TGTGCCAGCAGCGGACTAGCGGGAACGTACCAAGAGACCCAGTACTTC
TRBJ2-7 - - TRBV27 CASRAYEQGYEQYF TGTGCCAGCAGGGCCTACGAACAGGGCTACGAGCAGTACTTC
TRBJ2-7 - TRBD2 TRBV9 CASSVGGTSAYEQYF TGTGCCAGCAGCGTAGGGGGGACTAGCGCCTACGAGCAGTACTTC
TRBJ2-7 few - TRBV18 CASSPGVSYEQYF TGTGCCAGCTCACCGGGGGTTTCCTACGAGCAGTACTTC
TRBJ1-5 - - TRBV6-5 CASSEGKGSQPQHF TGTGCCAGCAGTGAGGGCAAGGGAAGCCAGCCCCAGCATTTT
TRBJ1-4 - - TRBV19 CASNDGPTNEKLFF TGTGCCAGTAATGACGGACCAACTAATGAAAAACTGTTTTTT
TRBJ1-1 once TRBD1 TRBV7-9 CASSFPLLTGSEAFF TGTGCCAGCAGCTTCCCCCTCCTGACAGGGTCTGAAGCTTTCTTT
TRBJ1-1 - - TRBV5-4 CASSFGVGLDTEAFF TGTGCCAGCAGCTTCGGGGTGGGTTTGGACACTGAAGCTTTCTTT
TRBJ2-3 once TRBD2 TRBV9 CASSSLGLAGRDTQYF TGTGCCAGCAGCTCCCTAGGACTAGCGGGACGAGATACGCAGTATTTT
TRBJ2-2 - TRBD1 TRBV6-6 CATSWGQGDTGELFF TGTGCCACCTCCTGGGGACAGGGGGACACCGGGGAGCTGTTTTTT
TRBJ2-1 - - TRBV9 CASSQDAGTSYNEQFF TGTGCCAGCAGCCAAGATGCGGGGACCTCCTACAATGAGCAGTTCTTC
TRBJ1-2 - - TRBV27 CASSLSTGSAYGYTF TGTGCCAGCAGTTTATCGACGGGATCGGCGTATGGCTACACCTTC
TRBJ2-5 - - TRBV19 CASSIGPGLRDLETQYF TGTGCCAGTAGTATAGGGCCGGGACTCAGGGATCTAGAGACCCAGTACTTC
TRBJ1-5 - TRBD1 TRBV19 CASRFTGGNQPQHF TGTGCCAGTAGATTTACAGGGGGCAATCAGCCCCAGCATTTT
TRBJ2-7 - - TRBV7-9 CASSLSGEPYEQYF TGTGCCAGCAGCTTATCGGGGGAGCCCTACGAGCAGTACTTC
TRBJ1-1 - - TRBV6-5 CASSYTQSTEAFF TGTGCCAGCAGTTACACACAGAGCACTGAAGCTTTCTTT
TRBJ2-3 - - TRBV7-9 CASSIPKLRGTTDTQYF TGTGCCAGCAGCATCCCAAAACTCCGGGGGACGACAGATACGCAGTATTTT
TRBJ2-2 - - TRBV29-1 CSVGGRTGELFF TGCAGCGTGGGGGGGCGTACCGGGGAGCTGTTTTTT
TRBJ2-7 - - TRBV6-5 CASSFTGSYEQYF TGTGCCAGCAGTTTTACCGGGAGCTACGAGCAGTACTTC
TRBJ2-5 few - TRBV5-1 CASSLGQQETQYF TGCGCCAGCAGCTTGGGACAGCAAGAGACCCAGTACTTC
TRBJ1-2 - - TRBV5-8 CASSSPGLPDGYTF TGTGCCAGCAGCTCGCCGGGCCTTCCCGATGGCTACACCTTC
TRBJ2-3 - TRBD2 TRBV19 CASSGPWTSAESDTQYF TGTGCCAGTAGTGGCCCTTGGACTAGCGCAGAGTCAGATACGCAGTATTTT
TRBJ2-3 - TRBD2 TRBV6-1 CASSEDLAGGPSTDTQYF TGTGCCAGCAGTGAAGACCTAGCGGGAGGGCCGAGCACAGATACGCAGTATTTT
TRBJ2-3 - - TRBV11-2 CASSPETAQDTQYF TGTGCCAGCAGCCCTGAGACTGCTCAAGATACGCAGTATTTT
TRBJ1-2 - - TRBV29-1 CSVLSGGNYGYTF TGCAGCGTTCTCTCGGGCGGTAACTATGGCTACACCTTC
TRBJ1-2 - - TRBV27 CASSPRTTGYFYGYTF TGTGCCAGCAGTCCCCGAACGACAGGCTACTTCTATGGCTACACCTTC
TRBJ1-5 - - TRBV19 CASSIYGVGQPQHF TGTGCCAGTAGTATTTACGGGGTAGGGCAGCCCCAGCATTTT
TRBJ2-7 - TRBD2 TRBV5-1 CASSPGTSGNDEQYF TGCGCCAGCAGCCCTGGGACTAGCGGGAATGACGAGCAGTACTTC
TRBJ2-1 - - TRBV27 CASSPDWSSYNEQFF TGTGCCAGCAGCCCGGACTGGAGCTCCTACAATGAGCAGTTCTTC
TRBJ2-5 - TRBD1 TRBV27 CASSPLYRGETQYF TGTGCCAGCAGTCCACTCTACAGGGGAGAGACCCAGTACTTC
TRBJ2-5 - - TRBV6-6 CASSIPGAGETQYF TGTGCCAGCAGTATACCAGGGGCCGGGGAGACCCAGTACTTC
TRBJ1-1 - - TRBV7-9 CASSLGSGAGTEAFF TGTGCCAGCAGCTTAGGGTCAGGGGCGGGCACTGAAGCTTTCTTT